This TCR beta chain derives from a study of T-cell memory formation after mild COVID-19. TCRdb re-called the 5' RACE reads through MiXCR, storing one row per CDR3 protein. The sample lists almost 550,000 distinct CDR3 sequences, 20% seen once, with around 12% in the top ten. The CDR3 extends over 15 amino acids. V lost 6 bases to trimming and J lost 4 bases, with 19 bases between them. Looked up from germline, CDR1 is KGHSH and CDR2 is LQKENI. The chain links TRBV18 to TRBJ2-7; D assignment may be TRBD1 or TRBD2 (7 bases each). The sequencing sample was made of PBMCs or a T cell subset sorted from them (not recorded which). The source is an adult woman who had mild COVID-19 (a few samples of this study predate the infection). Cell type and time point are not known. CDR3 amino acids: CASSRTAGQQYEQYF. The CDR3 region has the DNA TGTGCCAGCTCGCGAACAGCGGGACAGCAATACGAGCAGTACTTC.